This record concerns one T cell receptor (beta chain) sequence. Its target is not known. CDR1 and CDR2 (germline): SGHRS, YFSETQ. Losses at the gene ends were 0 bases for V and 4 bases for J; bases not matched to a gene: 4. This CDR3 spans 15 amino acids. The data derive from a study of OX40 agonist ivuxolimab in advanced cancers. Overall study: Dose-escalation patients had hepatocellular carcinoma, melanoma, renal cell or head and neck cancer. Study results and caveats: Average numbers of expanded clones were greater in CD8+ T cells than in CD4+.

Using immunoSEQ multiplex PCR, the repertoire was profiled, and TCRdb retains in-frame clones only, with some absent. The profile shows 95,000 to 120,000 clones, approximately 90% of them singletons. Source: CD4+ or CD8+ T cells sorted from blood, taken in a trial of the OX40 agonist ivuxolimab. The V and J genes are TRBV5-1 and TRBJ2-5, with TRBD2 matching over 9 bases. The source of this sequence is an adult with an advanced solid tumor such as melanoma, head and neck, liver or kidney cancer. Here the CDR3 reads CASSLAAGGRETQYF. The CDR3 region has the DNA TGCGCCAGCAGCTTGGCAGCGGGGGGCAGAGAGACCCAGTACTTC.